One sample yielded the 23 T cell receptor beta chains listed below, sequenced in a study of T-cell memory formation after mild COVID-19. Each CDR3 protein gets one entry after TCRdb re-called the 5' RACE reads with MiXCR. The repertoire has 140,000 or so distinct CDR3 sequences, more than 13% of them found once; the top ten carry 25% to 30%. The sample was PBMCs or a T cell subset sorted from them (not recorded which). These receptors were taken from an adult woman who had mild COVID-19 (a few samples of this study predate the infection). Cell type and time point are not known.

This clonotype has only a few counts. The chain recombines TRBV4-1 with TRBJ2-3; 7 bases fit TRBD2. CDR3 length equals 15 residues. Germline V gene sequence: CDR1 MGHRA, CDR2 YSYEKL. Trimming removed 8 bases from V and 2 bases from J; junction bases left unmatched: 10. Here the CDR3 reads CASQSGGLHTDTQYF. DNA of the CDR3: TGCGCCAGCCAGTCGGGGGGACTTCACACAGATACGCAGTATTTT.

This clonotype was counted between two and nine times. This chain links TRBV4-1 with TRBJ2-3, with a weak D call TRBD1 (6 bases). The V end lost 6 bases, the J end lost 0 bases, and 10 bases lay between the germline ends. Germline-derived CDR1 and CDR2 are MGHRA and YSYEKL. This CDR3 spans 14 amino acids. The CDR3 DNA follows: TGCGCCAGCAGATCACAGGGTAGCACAGATACGCAGTATTTT. Residues: CASRSQGSTDTQYF.

This clonotype has just a few counts. The rearrangement links TRBV5-1 to TRBJ1-2, with unresolved D. Germline V gives CDR1 SGHRS, CDR2 YFSETQ. V was pared by 1 base and J by 2 bases, with 9 bases between. The CDR3 covers 14 residues. CDR3 DNA: TGCGCCAGCAGCTTGTCGACGAGCAACTATGGCTACACCTTC. It encodes CASSLSTSNYGYTF.

This sequence joins TRBV29-1 and TRBJ2-1; D might be TRBD1 (5 bases). Germline loops: CDR1 SQVTM, CDR2 ANQGSEA. The CDR3 extends over 13 amino acids. V was pared by 5 bases and J by 9 bases, with 17 bases between. The CDR3 reads CSVFQGIGGEQFF. The DNA of the CDR3 is TGCAGCGTTTTCCAGGGTATTGGCGGTGAGCAGTTCTTC.

Many counts were recorded for this clonotype. The genes are TRBV11-2 and TRBJ2-3, with D possibly matching TRBD2 (5 bases). Per the germline V gene, CDR1 is SGHAT and CDR2 is FQNNGV. V was clipped by 5 bases and J by 2 bases, with 17 bases between them. This CDR3 region has 16 residues. The DNA for the CDR3 is TGTGCCAGCAGCCCGGTGGAGGCCACGTACACAGATACGCAGTATTTT. Its protein product is CASSPVEATYTDTQYF.

The chain combines TRBV5-1 with TRBJ2-7; the D gene is possibly TRBD2 (6 bases). The CDR3 is 15 residues long. The germline V gene has CDR1 SGHRS and CDR2 YFSETQ. V was trimmed by 0 bases and J by 4 bases, leaving 14 bases between them. CDR3 coding DNA: TGCGCCAGCAGCTTGGTAGGGCGGGGCGGTTACGAGCAGTACTTC. The encoded protein is CASSLVGRGGYEQYF.

This clonotype showed up just a few times. The CDR3, as DNA: TGCGCCAGCAGCCAAGGGTCCGGCAGAGACTCCTACGAGCAGTACTTC. It specifies CASSQGSGRDSYEQYF. The chain couples TRBV4-3 to TRBJ2-7; D is ambiguous. The CDR3 covers 16 residues. The V gene lost 1 base and the J gene lost 0 bases, with 13 bases spanning the gap. Germline-derived CDR1 and CDR2 are LGHNA and YSLEER.

There are a few counts of this clonotype. This rearrangement joins TRBV4-2 to TRBJ2-3; D gene unclear. V lost 0 bases, J lost 7 bases, and 8 bases lay in between. This CDR3 has 13 residues. From germline, CDR1 is LGHNA and CDR2 YNFKEQ. DNA for the CDR3: TGTGCCAGCAGCCAAGATGATGTATATACGCAGTATTTT. It encodes CASSQDDVYTQYF.

This clonotype has just a few counts. The chain employs TRBV11-3 and TRBJ1-1, with D uncertain. The CDR3 extends over 13 amino acids. The germline gives CDR1 SGHNT, CDR2 YENEEA. Trimming removed 5 bases at V and 3 bases at J, with 10 bases between. The CDR3 region has the DNA TGTGCCAGCAGCATTACTCCGTACACTGAAGCTTTCTTT. It encodes CASSITPYTEAFF.

Ten or more counts support this clonotype. CDR3 sequence: CASSQTGLAIYEQYF. CDR3 nucleotides: TGCGCCAGCAGCCAAACGGGACTAGCTATCTACGAGCAGTACTTC. The chain joins TRBV4-1 to TRBJ2-7, with TRBD2 identical over 9 bases. CDR3 size: 15 residues. V shed 2 bases and J 3 bases; nucleotides not matched to a gene: 5. Per the germline V gene, CDR1 is MGHRA and CDR2 is YSYEKL.

At least ten counts were recorded for this clonotype. This chain uses TRBV11-2 with TRBJ2-7, with 8 bases aligning to TRBD2. Unmatched junction bases numbered 8, after V lost 1 base and J lost 0 bases. Germline V gene data show CDR1 as SGHAT and CDR2 as FQNNGV. This CDR3 is 17 amino acids long. The CDR3 coding sequence is TGTGCCAGCAGCTTAGGAACAGGCGGGGGGCCCTCCTACGAGCAGTACTTC. As protein: CASSLGTGGGPSYEQYF.

This chain joins TRBV4-3 and TRBJ1-2; TRBD1 agrees at 8 bases. Germline trimming cut 0 bases from V and 5 bases from J; bases unmatched to any gene: 17. The germline gives CDR1 LGHNA, CDR2 YSLEER. The CDR3 is 19 residues long. As DNA, the CDR3 is TGCGCCAGCAGCCAAGAAAAGAATAGACAGGGGATTTGGGCTTATGGCTACACCTTC. The encoded protein is CASSQEKNRQGIWAYGYTF.

This clonotype was counted ten times or more. CDR3 in DNA: TGTGCCAGCAGTTTCGGCGGTAGCGGGGCCTCTTGGGAGCAGTTCTTC. It codes for CASSFGGSGASWEQFF. This rearrangement joins TRBV12-3 or TRBV12-4 to TRBJ2-1, with 8 positions matching TRBD2. With 3 bases clipped from V and 10 bases from J, the junction kept 14 bases outside the gene matches. This CDR3 is 16 amino acids long.

The table lists this clonotype with many counts. The chain links TRBV7-2 to TRBJ2-1; D unresolved. Germline V gene data show CDR1 as SGHTA and CDR2 as FQGNSA. V lost 6 bases and J lost 0, with 12 bases in between. This CDR3 has 15 residues. The CDR3 DNA reads as TGTGCCAGCAGATCGGACCCGAGCTCCTACAATGAGCAGTTCTTC. Translated: CASRSDPSSYNEQFF.

The chain links TRBV7-2 to TRBJ2-1; 11 positions match TRBD2. The germline gives CDR1 SGHTA, CDR2 FQGNSA. The CDR3 spans 18 residues. The V and J ends lost 2 bases and 2 bases, in that order; junction bases with no gene match: 8. CDR3 DNA: TGTGCCAGCAGCTTAATAGCGGGAGGGCCGGGGCCCTACAATGAGCAGTTCTTC. It specifies CASSLIAGGPGPYNEQFF.

This clonotype was counted many times. The chain recombines TRBV4-3 with TRBJ2-1; D unresolved. The CDR3 totals 15 residues. The V end was cut by 0 bases, the J end by 5 bases, with 11 bases between. Germline loops: CDR1 LGHNA, CDR2 YSLEER. CDR3 in amino acids: CASSQEFEINNEQFF. The CDR3 nucleotides are TGCGCCAGCAGCCAAGAATTCGAAATTAACAATGAGCAGTTCTTC.

The rearrangement links TRBV13 to TRBJ2-7; D remains unclear. The CDR3 has 14 amino acids. From germline, CDR1 is PRHDT and CDR2 FYEKMQ (reference sequence). Trimming left V 5 bases short and J 2 bases short, with 13 bases between. CDR3 protein: CASSPNRPTYEQYF. CDR3 nucleotide sequence: TGTGCCAGCAGCCCGAATAGGCCCACCTACGAGCAGTACTTC.

This clonotype was found a few times. The chain employs TRBV29-1 and TRBJ2-2, with D uncertain. Germline V gives CDR1 SQVTM, CDR2 ANQGSEA. V gave up 4 bases and J gave up 4 bases, with 10 bases separating them. This CDR3 region has 13 residues. The CDR3 nucleotides are TGCAGCGTTGTCTCCGCCTCCACCGGGGAGCTGTTTTTT. Protein: CSVVSASTGELFF.

This clonotype was counted a few times. The chain joins TRBV29-1 to TRBJ1-5; D is unresolved. Trimming cost V 7 bases and J 1 base, with 17 bases left between them. From germline, CDR1 is SQVTM and CDR2 ANQGSEA. The CDR3 extends over 15 amino acids. In DNA form, the CDR3 reads TGCAGCGCTCTGGACGGCGGCCAGAGCAATCAGCCCCAGCATTTT. Translated, it gives CSALDGGQSNQPQHF.

The rearrangement uses TRBV9 and TRBJ2-1, with D perhaps matching TRBD2 (6 bases). The CDR3 spans 15 residues. V shed 4 bases and J shed 2 bases, with 13 bases lying between them. Per the germline V gene, CDR1 is SGDLS and CDR2 is YYNGEE. This CDR3 is CASSSRGTTYNEQFF. In nucleotides, the CDR3 is TGTGCCAGCAGCTCTCGGGGGACCACCTACAATGAGCAGTTCTTC. The whole variable domain, filled in from reference TRBV9 and TRBJ2-1, reads DSGVTQTPKHLITATGQRVTLRCSPRSGDLSVYWYQQSLDQGLQFLIQYYNGEERAKGNILERFSAQQFPDLHSELNLSSLELGDSALYFCASSSRGTTYNEQFFGPGTRLTVL.

This clonotype was seen a handful of times. The chain has TRBV7-8 and TRBJ2-4; possibly TRBD1 for D (5 bases). Germline assignment: CDR1 SGHVS and CDR2 FQNEAQ. This CDR3 comprises 16 residues. Between the trimmed V and J ends, which lost 0 bases and 3 bases, there was a span of 12 bases. The CDR3 DNA reads TGTGCCAGCAGCTTAGCGATGGCAGGGATCAAAAACATTCAGTACTTC. This gives the protein CASSLAMAGIKNIQYF.

This clonotype was observed at least ten times. The rearrangement uses TRBV12-3 or TRBV12-4 and TRBJ1-1; D is possibly TRBD1 (6 bases). V lost 3 bases and J lost 4, with 12 bases in between. The CDR3 is 14 amino acids. CDR3 region: CASSFIGGGTEAFF. The CDR3 DNA reads as TGTGCCAGCAGTTTTATTGGAGGGGGCACTGAAGCTTTCTTT.

The chain uses TRBV15 and TRBJ1-1; D gene unclear. Germline lookup yields CDR1 LNHNV and CDR2 YYDKDF (reference sequence). The CDR3 is 14 amino acids. V was shortened by 1 base and J by 5 bases, with 11 bases between the two germline ends. The CDR3 loop reads CATSRVETGTEAFF. The CDR3 nucleotides read TGTGCCACCAGCAGAGTCGAGACGGGGACTGAAGCTTTCTTT.